This T cell receptor (beta chain) was retrieved from a study of chronic HIV infection and antiretroviral therapy (dated by TCRdb to between 2014 and 2016). The sample holds a few counts of this clonotype. Its antigen is still unknown. No base-level quality is on record; no much larger clone is a single base apart. V is cut by 3 bases and J by 2 bases, and the space between the germline ends is 22 bases. The germline V gene (reference sequence) yields WNHNN for CDR1 and SYGVQD for CDR2. The CDR3 goes from the cysteine to the phenylalanine over 18 residues. This entry keeps only the CDR3 DNA: 54 bases, framed from base 1. To prepare the library, 5' RACE was applied. The sample was run on an Illumina MiSeq. TCRdb ran its own pipeline on the public reads, namely fastp trimming at Q25 and MiXCR clone calling, and kept in-frame beta chains. CDR3 protein duplicates are merged, each entry listing the most common genes and DNA. This sample gives 45,000 to 55,000 distinct CDR3 sequences in total; approximately 19% of them show up just once. The ten largest clones add up to approximately 3% of the sample.

Recombination connected TRBV10-1 to TRBJ2-5; matching of 6 bases hints at TRBD1 as the D gene. The clonotype comes from an adult who had HIV and had not received antiretroviral therapy, or was an uninfected healthy control (not recorded which). Specimen: peripheral blood. The CDR3 has the sequence CASSEGPTRGISQETQYF. The nucleotide sequence reads TGCGCCAGCAGTGAAGGCCCGACCAGGGGAATCTCTCAAGAGACCCAGTACTTC.